One sample yielded the 32 T cell receptor beta chains listed below, sequenced in a study of blood T cell repertoires in COVID-19. Only in-frame clones appear in the TCRdb table, and some are missing; sequencing was by immunoSEQ multiplex PCR. The sample has around 63,000 clones, approximately 79% seen once. Specimen: peripheral blood. The receptors shown here come from a woman between 65 and 79 years old with acute or convalescent COVID-19.

The gene calls are TRBV7-8 and TRBJ1-1; D is perhaps TRBD1 (6 bases). The V and J ends lost 3 bases and 1 base respectively, with 9 bases between them. Germline assignment: CDR1 SGHVS and CDR2 FQNEAQ. The CDR3 has 14 amino acids. CDR3 protein: CASSFVGGNTEAFF. DNA for the CDR3: TGTGCCAGCAGCTTCGTAGGGGGGAACACTGAAGCTTTCTTT.

About this clone: Sequence at one end of the junction differs from germline and may be a read error. The chain recombines TRBV7-7 with TRBJ2-1; D remains unclear. This CDR3 region has 13 residues. The germline CDR1 and CDR2 sequences are SSHAT and FNYEAQ (reference sequence). CDR3 residues: CASSLSEYNEQFF. The CDR3 nucleotides are TGTGCTAGCAGCTTATCCGAGTACAATGAGCAGTTCTTC.

The gene calls are TRBV4-1 and TRBJ1-2; D is unclear. V dropped 3 bases and J dropped 3 bases, with 5 bases sitting between them. This CDR3 spans 12 amino acids. CDR1 and CDR2 (germline): MGHRA, YSYEKL. CDR3 sequence: CASSQPDYGYTF. Written as DNA, the CDR3 is TGCGCCAGCAGCCAGCCGGACTATGGCTACACCTTC.

The CDR3 protein is CASSLARGEETQYF. The DNA for the CDR3 is TGTGCCAGCAGCTTGGCTCGGGGGGAGGAGACCCAGTACTTC. The chain carries TRBV5-5 and TRBJ2-5; 7 nucleotides agree with TRBD2. This CDR3 is built from 14 residues. V lost 0 bases, J lost 5 bases, and 4 bases stayed unmatched. From germline, CDR1 is SGHKS and CDR2 YYEKEE (reference sequence).

The chain joins TRBV3-1 (or the pseudogene TRBV3-2) to TRBJ2-5; 9 bases match TRBD2. V lost 6 bases and J lost 5; bases outside the gene matches: 13. From germline, CDR1 is LGHDT and CDR2 YNNKEL (reference sequence). The CDR3 consists of 16 residues. In nucleotides, the CDR3 is TGTGCCAGCAGAGGCTTTGGCGGGGGGGCCCCCGAGACCCAGTACTTC. Protein sequence: CASRGFGGGAPETQYF.

This chain links TRBV5-6 with TRBJ2-7; TRBD2 aligns across 11 bases. V lost 4 bases to trimming and J lost 3 bases; unmatched junction nucleotides: 6. Germline assignment: CDR1 SGHDT and CDR2 YYEEEE. This CDR3 contains 15 residues. DNA of the CDR3: TGTGCCAGCAGCCCACAGCTAGCGGGGGGCTACGAGCAGTACTTC. It specifies CASSPQLAGGYEQYF.

The chain links TRBV2 to TRBJ2-4; 8 bases map to TRBD2. V shed 6 bases, J shed 8 bases, and the junction held 12 bases outside the gene matches. CDR3 length equals 15 residues. CDR1 and CDR2 (germline): SNHLY, FYNNEI. The CDR3 DNA sequence: TGTGCCAGCAGGCTCCGGGGGGGCCAATTGGACATTCAGTACTTC. This gives the protein CASRLRGGQLDIQYF.

V usage is TRBV7-9 and J usage is TRBJ1-2; TRBD1 matches 7 bases. Germline V CDR1 and CDR2: SEHNR, FQNEAQ (reference sequence). V was clipped by 5 bases and J by 6 bases; unmatched bases: 6. The CDR3 length is 13 residues. Here the CDR3 reads CASSQGGANGYTF. The CDR3 region has the DNA TGTGCCAGCAGCCAAGGGGGCGCGAATGGCTACACCTTC.

The J gene is TRBJ1-1, the V gene TRBV7-2, with D unclear. The CDR3 has 13 amino acids. Germline CDR1 and CDR2: SGHTA and FQGNSA. Trimming took off 5 bases at V and 0 bases at J, with 7 bases between the two ends. CDR3 DNA sequence: TGTGCCAGCAGCACAACCATGAACACTGAAGCTTTCTTT. It specifies CASSTTMNTEAFF.

The chain recombines TRBV3-1 (or the pseudogene TRBV3-2) with TRBJ1-2, with 8 bases that match TRBD1. This CDR3 region has 13 residues. J gave up 7 bases and V 4 bases, and 5 bases lay outside the gene matches. In germline, CDR1 is LGHDT, CDR2 YNNKEL (reference sequence). CDR3 DNA sequence: TGTGCCAGCAGCCTACTTGACAGGGGTGGCTACACCTTC. Its translation is CASSLLDRGGYTF.

This chain links TRBV5-4 with TRBJ2-3; tentative D call: TRBD1 (6 bases). CDR3 size: 14 residues. CDR1 is SGHNT, CDR2 YYREEE, per germline (reference sequence). Trimming took off 2 bases at V and 0 bases at J, with 7 bases between the two ends. CDR3 amino acids: CASSLGGSTDTQYF. In DNA, the CDR3 is TGTGCCAGCAGCTTAGGGGGTAGCACAGATACGCAGTATTTT.

The chain couples TRBV19 to TRBJ2-2; weak D call: TRBD2 (5 bases). V lost 3 bases and J 3 bases, leaving 14 bases between the germline ends. The CDR3 is made up of 16 amino acids. CDR1 LNHDA and CDR2 SQIVND come from the germline V gene (reference sequence). The DNA of the CDR3 is TGTGCCAGTAGTATCAACCGGGATACTTACACCGGGGAGCTGTTTTTT. Residues: CASSINRDTYTGELFF.

The rearrangement links TRBV21-1 to TRBJ1-5. TRBV21-1 is a listed pseudogene. The CDR3 totals 16 residues. Written as DNA, the CDR3 is TGTGCCAGCAGCAAAGTGATGGGGACGGGGGATCAGCCCCAGCATTTT. This translates into CASSKVMGTGDQPQHF.

The CDR3, as DNA: TGTGCCAGCAGCTTAGCGGGCGGGGGAGTTTACGAGCAGTACTTC. Protein product: CASSLAGGGVYEQYF. The chain combines TRBV7-8 with TRBJ2-7; TRBD2 matches 7 bases. V trimming: 0 bases; J trimming: 4 bases; junction bases outside the gene matches: 6. The CDR3 contains 15 residues. Germline CDR1 is SGHVS and CDR2 is FQNEAQ.

This clone has just a few counts. The chain employs TRBV5-1 and TRBJ2-4; a possible D gene is TRBD2 (6 bases). The CDR3 has 14 residues. In germline, CDR1 is SGHRS, CDR2 YFSETQ. Between the trimmed V and J ends, which lost 3 bases and 3 bases, there was a span of 10 bases. The CDR3 nucleotides read TGCGCCAGCAGCTCCGCGGAGGGCAAAAACATTCAGTACTTC. Translating gives CASSSAEGKNIQYF.

This clone was detected a few times. The chain recombines TRBV29-1 with TRBJ1-6; D may be TRBD1 (6 bases). V lost 7 bases to trimming and J lost 6 bases, with 16 bases between them. CDR3 size: 14 residues. Germline lookup yields CDR1 SQVTM and CDR2 ANQGSEA. The CDR3 spells CSGRDMRSNSPLHF. The CDR3 bases are TGCAGCGGACGGGACATGCGGAGTAATTCACCCCTCCACTTT.

This clone was observed once. The chain has TRBV27 and TRBJ1-6; D remains unclear. With 5 bases removed from V and 9 bases from J, the gap between germline ends came to 17 bases. CDR1 and CDR2 from the germline V gene are MNHEY and SMNVEV (reference sequence). The CDR3 has 15 amino acids. In DNA form, the CDR3 reads TGTGCCAGCAGTAGCAGAGGGCCGGCGAGTTCACCCCTCCACTTT. Its translation is CASSSRGPASSPLHF.

V usage is TRBV14 and J usage is TRBJ2-1; D remains unclear. V dropped 1 base and J dropped 4 bases, with 11 bases sitting between them. The CDR3 consists of 15 residues. The germline V gene encodes CDR1 SGHDN and CDR2 FVKESK. The CDR3 bases are TGTGCCAGCAGCCAAGCGTCTATCCTTTACAATGAGCAGTTCTTC. This translates into CASSQASILYNEQFF.

This chain joins TRBV5-1 and TRBJ2-7, with 7 bases matching TRBD2. This CDR3 has 14 residues. Germline-derived CDR1 and CDR2 are SGHRS and YFSETQ. V was clipped by 4 bases and J by 5 bases; unmatched bases: 9. The CDR3 DNA is TGCGCCAGCAGCCCGATACAAGCGGGGAACGAGCAGTACTTC. Translation: CASSPIQAGNEQYF.

The V call is TRBV30, the J call TRBJ1-2; 10 nucleotides agree with TRBD1. V lost 2 bases, J lost 3 bases, and 12 bases stayed unmatched. The CDR3 is made up of 17 amino acids. Germline CDR1 and CDR2: GTSNPN and SVGIG (reference sequence). CDR3 protein: CAWSRDRGTRGYYGYTF. The CDR3, as DNA: TGTGCCTGGAGTAGGGACAGGGGCACTAGGGGATACTATGGCTACACCTTC.

The sample holds one count of this clone. V gene TRBV5-4 combines with J gene TRBJ2-2; TRBD2 aligns across 9 bases. This CDR3 contains 15 residues. CDR1 SGHNT and CDR2 YYREEE come from the germline V gene (reference sequence). With V trimmed by 5 bases and J by 3 bases, 5 bases remained unmatched. This chain's CDR3 is CASRIAGDDTGELFF. CDR3 nucleotide sequence: TGTGCCAGCAGGATAGCGGGGGACGACACCGGGGAGCTGTTTTTT.

This sequence joins TRBV5-6 and TRBJ2-2, with D possibly TRBD2 on 6 matching bases. The V gene's germline CDR1 is SGHDT and CDR2 YYEEEE. The V gene lost 4 bases and the J gene lost 6 bases, with 10 bases spanning the gap. The CDR3 runs 13 residues. In nucleotides, the CDR3 is TGTGCCAGCAGCGCGGGGTATGCCGGGGAGCTGTTTTTT. Translation gives CASSAGYAGELFF.

The CDR3 region has the DNA TGTGCCAGCAGCCAAGATAGACAGGACTTAACAGATACGCAGTATTTT. Its translation is CASSQDRQDLTDTQYF. This sequence joins TRBV4-2 and TRBJ2-3; possibly TRBD1 for D (6 bases). Germline V lookup: CDR1 LGHNA, CDR2 YNFKEQ. This CDR3 has 16 residues. V lost 0 bases and J lost 3, with 13 bases in between.

The CDR3 DNA is TGCGCCAGCAGCCGGAGGGACAGAAACACCGGGGAGCTGTTTTTT. As protein: CASSRRDRNTGELFF. The V gene is TRBV5-1, the J gene TRBJ2-2; possible D gene TRBD1, 7 bases. The germline V gene encodes CDR1 SGHRS and CDR2 YFSETQ. Deletions cut 4 bases from V and 2 bases from J, with 12 bases between. The CDR3 spans 15 residues.

This chain uses TRBV9 with TRBJ1-3; no clear D. V was trimmed by 2 bases and J by 0 bases, leaving 15 bases between them. The germline gives CDR1 SGDLS, CDR2 YYNGEE. The CDR3 length is 17 residues. Here the CDR3 reads CASSVEPLGSSGNTIYF. The CDR3, as DNA: TGTGCCAGCAGCGTCGAACCCCTGGGGAGCTCTGGAAACACCATATATTTT. The full variable domain, completed using reference TRBV9 and TRBJ1-3, is DSGVTQTPKHLITATGQRVTLRCSPRSGDLSVYWYQQSLDQGLQFLIQYYNGEERAKGNILERFSAQQFPDLHSELNLSSLELGDSALYFCASSVEPLGSSGNTIYFGEGSWLTVV.

The rearrangement links TRBV18 to TRBJ2-7, with 9 bases lining up with TRBD1. V shed 0 bases, J shed 3 bases, and the junction held 0 bases outside the gene matches. In germline, CDR1 is KGHSH, CDR2 LQKENI. CDR3 length: 14 residues. The CDR3 region has the DNA TGTGCCAGCTCACCACCGGACAGGGGCTACGAGCAGTACTTC. Residues: CASSPPDRGYEQYF.

This chain joins TRBV5-1 and TRBJ2-1; 8 nucleotides match TRBD2. This CDR3 is built from 15 residues. V shed 0 bases, J shed 6 bases, and the junction held 5 bases outside the gene matches. Germline V gene sequence: CDR1 SGHRS, CDR2 YFSETQ. The DNA of the CDR3 is TGCGCCAGCAGCTTGGAAGGGACTAGGGTCAATGAGCAGTTCTTC. It codes for CASSLEGTRVNEQFF.

This clone was detected only once. This chain uses TRBV5-4 with TRBJ2-1; 13 bases are shared with TRBD2. Germline-derived CDR1 and CDR2 are SGHNT and YYREEE (reference sequence). The V gene end was trimmed by 0 bases and the J gene end by 8 bases; junction bases not matched to a gene: 8. The CDR3 runs 17 residues. The CDR3 here is CASSLGEGGLAGHEQFF. In nucleotides, the CDR3 is TGTGCCAGCAGCTTGGGCGAGGGGGGACTAGCGGGACATGAGCAGTTCTTC.

This chain connects TRBV30 to TRBJ1-4; D is perhaps TRBD1 (6 bases). The germline V gene encodes CDR1 GTSNPN and CDR2 SVGIG (reference sequence). The V end lost 8 bases, the J end lost 8 bases, and 18 bases lay between the germline ends. The CDR3 totals 13 residues. CDR3 sequence: CAHHRAWDEKLFF. In DNA form, the CDR3 reads TGTGCCCATCACAGGGCTTGGGACGAAAAACTGTTTTTT.

This clone was seen a handful of times. This sequence joins TRBV28 and TRBJ2-3; 8 positions agree with TRBD2. The CDR3 totals 15 residues. J was trimmed by 4 bases and V by 3 bases; bases with no gene match: 6. From germline, CDR1 is MDHEN and CDR2 SYDVKM. The CDR3 here is CASSFGASGSDTQYF. The CDR3 DNA is TGTGCCAGCAGTTTTGGGGCTAGCGGGTCAGATACGCAGTATTTT.

The chain combines TRBV5-6 with TRBJ2-3, with D unresolved. Between the trimmed V and J ends, which lost 2 bases and 4 bases, there was a span of 11 bases. The CDR3 has 14 residues. Germline CDR1 and CDR2: SGHDT and YYEEEE. Here the CDR3 DNA reads TGTGCCAGCAGCTTAACTTTTCGGGCAGATACGCAGTATTTT. Translation: CASSLTFRADTQYF.

This clone showed up many times. The rearrangement links TRBV14 to TRBJ1-1; D unresolved. The V gene lost 4 bases and the J gene lost 5 bases, with 17 bases spanning the gap. This CDR3 has 15 amino acids. The germline V gene has CDR1 SGHDN and CDR2 FVKESK. CDR3 bases: TGTGCCAGCAGCCTCGTAGGCGGGAGGGATACTGAAGCTTTCTTT. Protein: CASSLVGGRDTEAFF.